These T cell receptor beta chains were read from a single sample in a study of blood T cell repertoires in COVID-19. The method was immunoSEQ multiplex PCR; TCRdb's version includes in-frame clones alone and lacks a portion of them. The sample carries about 200,000 clones, about 83% recorded once. The sample was peripheral blood. The receptor set was obtained from a woman aged 40 to 50 with active or convalescent COVID-19. Both conserved end residues are part of each CDR3. A D gene is named only where the DNA matches it firmly. Rows give clone size only sometimes, using once, few, many, or a class for an expanded clone.

clone size: -; J gene: TRBJ1-5; D gene: -; V gene: TRBV2; CDR3 DNA: TGTGCCAGCTCGGGGGGCAATCAGCCCCAGCATTTT; CDR3 protein: CASSGGNQPQHF
clone size: -; J gene: TRBJ2-5; D gene: -; V gene: TRBV11-3; CDR3 DNA: TGTGCCAGCAGCACCCCGGCTGGGGGAGTGGGAGGAGAGACCCAGTACTTC; CDR3 protein: CASSTPAGGVGGETQYF
clone size: once; J gene: TRBJ1-2; D gene: TRBD1; V gene: TRBV12-3/TRBV12-4; CDR3 DNA: TGTGCCAGCAGACCTGGACAGGGGCCAGGCTACACCTTC; CDR3 protein: CASRPGQGPGYTF
clone size: -; J gene: TRBJ1-1; D gene: -; V gene: TRBV21-1; CDR3 DNA: TGTGCCAGCAGCAAACATTCCCCAGGACAGAAGAACACTGAAGCTTTCTTT; CDR3 protein: CASSKHSPGQKNTEAFF
clone size: -; J gene: TRBJ2-7; D gene: -; V gene: TRBV3-1/TRBV3-2; CDR3 DNA: TGTGCCAGCAGCCAAGCGTACAGCTCGACGTACGAGCAGTACTTC; CDR3 protein: CASSQAYSSTYEQYF
clone size: -; J gene: TRBJ1-3; D gene: -; V gene: TRBV21-1; CDR3 DNA: TGTGCCAGCAGCAAAGAACACAGGGTTTCATCGATAGGAAACACCATATATTTT; CDR3 protein: CASSKEHRVSSIGNTIYF
clone size: -; J gene: TRBJ2-1; D gene: -; V gene: TRBV5-1; CDR3 DNA: TGCGCCAGCACCCAAAGAGAAAGCTCCTACAATGAGCAGTTCTTC; CDR3 protein: CASTQRESSYNEQFF
clone size: few; J gene: TRBJ2-2; D gene: TRBD1; V gene: TRBV6-4; CDR3 DNA: TGTGCCAGCAGAATGGGACAGGCCACCGGGGAGCTGTTTTTT; CDR3 protein: CASRMGQATGELFF
clone size: -; J gene: TRBJ1-1; D gene: TRBD1; V gene: TRBV24-1; CDR3 DNA: TGTGCCACCAGTGACCCTGGACAGGGCGAAGCTTTCTTT; CDR3 protein: CATSDPGQGEAFF
clone size: -; J gene: TRBJ2-7; D gene: -; V gene: TRBV28; CDR3 DNA: TGTGCCAGCAGTTTTTCCGGGAGTGGGGACGAGCAGTACTTC; CDR3 protein: CASSFSGSGDEQYF
clone size: -; J gene: TRBJ1-1; D gene: -; V gene: TRBV29-1; CDR3 DNA: TGCAGCGTTGATCCCAGGAAGGGGACTGAAGCTTTCTTT; CDR3 protein: CSVDPRKGTEAFF
clone size: -; J gene: TRBJ2-3; D gene: TRBD2; V gene: TRBV6-2/TRBV6-3; CDR3 DNA: TGTGCCAGCAGTTACCCTAGCGGGAGCGCAGATACGCAGTATTTT; CDR3 protein: CASSYPSGSADTQYF
clone size: -; J gene: TRBJ1-2; D gene: -; V gene: TRBV6-5; CDR3 DNA: TGTGCCAGCAGCTCAGGGGTGTCCTATGGCTACACCTTC; CDR3 protein: CASSSGVSYGYTF
clone size: -; J gene: TRBJ2-7; D gene: -; V gene: TRBV7-2; CDR3 DNA: TGTGCCAGCAGCTTAGGCCCCAGCGGTTACGAGCAGTACTTC; CDR3 protein: CASSLGPSGYEQYF
clone size: -; J gene: TRBJ1-4; D gene: TRBD1; V gene: TRBV6-6; CDR3 DNA: TGTGCCAGCAGTTCAGGGGGCAAAAATGAAAAACTGTTTTTT; CDR3 protein: CASSSGGKNEKLFF
clone size: -; J gene: TRBJ1-1; D gene: -; V gene: TRBV28; CDR3 DNA: TGTGCCAGCAGGCCCGCGGCGGCGGTAGCTTTCTTT; CDR3 protein: CASRPAAAVAFF